These 2 T cell receptor beta chains originate from one sample sequenced in a study of cytomegalovirus exposure and HLA in healthy donors. In the PCR, 60 Vbeta and 13 Jbeta primers were used. This table comes from immunoSEQ multiplex PCR, and its TCRdb copy is limited to in-frame clones, with some not included. The sample lists approximately 190,000 clones; approximately 86% were seen once. Sequenced input: PBMCs. Receptors originate from a boy aged 2-9 years in good health and CMV-seronegative.

The J gene is TRBJ2-1, the V gene TRBV9; D is perhaps TRBD2 (5 bases). This CDR3 comprises 14 residues. The V gene's germline CDR1 is SGDLS and CDR2 YYNGEE. The ends were cut back, 5 bases at V and 5 bases at J, with 14 bases in the middle. This CDR3 is CASSEAAYNNEQFF. CDR3 in DNA: TGTGCCAGCAGTGAAGCGGCGTACAACAATGAGCAGTTCTTC.

Only one count was recorded for this clone. Mismatch with germline at one junction end may stem from a read error. The chain carries TRBV7-9 and TRBJ2-1; 10 nucleotides match TRBD2. Germline loops: CDR1 SEHNR, CDR2 FQNEAQ (reference sequence). The CDR3 consists of 15 residues. Written as DNA, the CDR3 is TGTTCCAGCAGCGAGACTAGCGGGTCCTACAATGAGCAGTTCTTC. Protein sequence: CSSSETSGSYNEQFF.